Listed below are T cell receptor beta chains from one sample, sequenced in a study of cytomegalovirus exposure and HLA in healthy donors. Some clones are missing from TCRdb's copy, which holds only in-frame ones; the method was immunoSEQ multiplex PCR. The sample records some 160,000 clones, 75% to 90% being singletons. Sequencing input: PBMCs. These receptors were obtained from a woman aged 18-29 years in good health and CMV-seronegative. CDR3s include the opening cysteine and the closing phenylalanine or tryptophan. The D gene is left open where the match is weak. Expanded clones are given a class, and other clones once, few, many or no size at all.

clone_size j_call v_call d_call cdr3_aa cdr3_nt
- TRBJ1-1 TRBV20-1 - CSARPRHGAFF TGCAGTGCTAGACCCAGACACGGAGCTTTCTTT
- TRBJ2-4 TRBV11-2 - CASSPGIGEIQYF TGTGCCAGCAGCCCTGGTATAGGAGAAATTCAGTACTTC
- TRBJ2-3 TRBV5-6 TRBD2 CASSLGGGVTDTQYF TGTGCCAGCAGCTTGGGGGGGGGAGTAACAGATACGCAGTATTTT
few TRBJ1-1 TRBV5-1 TRBD1 CASSYRDRGRAAVNTEAFF TGCGCCAGCAGCTACCGGGACAGGGGGCGTGCGGCCGTGAACACTGAAGCTTTCTTT
few TRBJ1-4 TRBV6-5 TRBD1 CASRQTGQSNEKLFF TGTGCCAGCAGACAGACGGGACAGTCTAATGAAAAACTGTTTTTT
once TRBJ2-1 TRBV7-9 - CASSLKSGYNEQFF TGTGCCAGCAGCTTAAAATCAGGATACAATGAGCAGTTCTTC
few TRBJ1-1 TRBV11-2 - CASSLQTSNTEAFF TGTGCCAGCAGCTTACAGACTAGTAACACTGAAGCTTTCTTT
- TRBJ2-7 TRBV7-9 TRBD1 CASSYGQGSSYEQYF TGTGCCAGCAGCTATGGACAGGGGAGCTCCTACGAGCAGTACTTC
- TRBJ1-2 TRBV12-5 - CASGLVRGVSYGYTF TGTGCTAGTGGTTTAGTCAGGGGAGTAAGCTATGGCTACACCTTC
- TRBJ2-2 TRBV7-9 - CASSGENTGELFF TGTGCCAGCAGCGGAGAGAACACCGGGGAGCTGTTTTTT
- TRBJ1-2 TRBV18 TRBD1 CASSPGQVYYGYTF TGTGCCAGCTCACCAGGACAGGTCTACTATGGCTACACCTTC
- TRBJ1-2 TRBV7-9 TRBD1 CASSLAPSAGGRSGGYTF TGTGCCAGCAGCTTAGCGCCAAGCGCAGGGGGCAGGTCCGGTGGCTACACCTTC
- TRBJ1-2 TRBV5-6 - CASSQTGIGYTF TGTGCCAGCAGCCAGACAGGTATTGGCTACACCTTC
- TRBJ1-2 TRBV15 - CATSRDLGRVNYGYTF TGTGCCACCAGCAGAGATCTAGGGAGGGTTAACTATGGCTACACCTTC
- TRBJ1-2 TRBV5-6 TRBD1 CASSWPGDRIYGYTF TGTGCCAGCAGCTGGCCGGGGGACAGAATCTATGGCTACACCTTC
- TRBJ2-1 TRBV7-9 - CASSLPAGVNEQFF TGTGCCAGCAGCTTACCGGCAGGCGTCAATGAGCAGTTCTTC
few TRBJ1-2 TRBV28 - CASSLGRGRGYTF TGTGCCAGCAGTTTAGGGCGGGGCAGGGGCTACACCTTC
- TRBJ2-7 TRBV11-2 - CASSLDSRFTSSYEQYF TGTGCCAGCAGCTTAGATAGTCGGTTCACGTCCTCCTACGAGCAGTACTTC
- TRBJ1-5 TRBV7-8 - CASSPEGGGQPQHF TGTGCCAGCAGCCCAGAAGGGGGTGGCCAGCCCCAGCATTTT
- TRBJ1-1 TRBV7-9 - CASNGINTEAFF TGTGCCAGCAACGGGATAAACACTGAAGCTTTCTTT
- TRBJ2-7 TRBV6-1 - CASRAPSYEQYF TGTGCCAGCAGGGCCCCCTCCTACGAGCAGTACTTC
- TRBJ1-1 TRBV6-1 - CASSEQRPGEAFF TGTGCCAGCAGTGAGCAAAGGCCGGGTGAGGCTTTCTTT
- TRBJ2-3 TRBV19 TRBD2 CASSTGTSGAQIATDTQYF TGTGCCAGTAGTACGGGGACTAGCGGGGCCCAAATAGCCACAGATACGCAGTATTTT
- TRBJ2-2 TRBV5-1 - CASSPGDSGELFF TGCGCCAGCAGCCCCGGGGATAGCGGGGAGCTGTTTTTT